The 17 T cell receptor beta chains below come from one sample, sequenced in a study of blood T cell repertoires in COVID-19. Sequencing used immunoSEQ multiplex PCR; TCRdb keeps in-frame clones, though not all of them. The sample gives hundreds of thousands of clones, around 85% of which show up once; 6% to 9% is in the top ten. The specimen sequenced was peripheral blood. These receptors were obtained from a human donor in a cohort sampled during active COVID-19.

This clone was counted between two and nine times. The chain has TRBV7-9 and TRBJ1-1; no clear D. From germline, CDR1 is SEHNR and CDR2 FQNEAQ (reference sequence). The ends were cut back, 4 bases at V and 4 bases at J, with 10 bases in the middle. The CDR3 loop spans 13 amino acids. In DNA form, the CDR3 reads TGTGCCAGCAGCTCCCGGGAGGGCACTGAAGCTTTCTTT. Its translation: CASSSREGTEAFF.

The V call is TRBV5-4, the J call TRBJ2-7; perhaps TRBD2 as D (5 bases). Looked up from germline, CDR1 is SGHNT and CDR2 is YYREEE (reference sequence). CDR3 length equals 15 residues. With 1 base removed from V and 1 base from J, the gap between germline ends came to 12 bases. In nucleotides, the CDR3 is TGTGCCAGCAGCTTGCAGAGCGGACCGTCCTACGAGCAGTACTTC. Translation gives CASSLQSGPSYEQYF.

The rearrangement uses TRBV11-2 and TRBJ2-1; TRBD2 agrees at 8 bases. Trimming cost V 1 base and J 4 bases; bases outside gene matches: 3. CDR1 SGHAT and CDR2 FQNNGV come from the germline V gene. There are 15 residues in the CDR3. CDR3 region: CASSLVAGKYNEQFF. CDR3 in DNA: TGTGCCAGCAGCTTAGTAGCGGGGAAATACAATGAGCAGTTCTTC.

The chain couples TRBV11-2 to TRBJ2-1; 10 nucleotides line up with TRBD1. The CDR3 sequence is 17 residues long. With V trimmed by 1 base and J by 6 bases, 9 bases remained unmatched. In germline, CDR1 is SGHAT, CDR2 FQNNGV. The CDR3 nucleotides read TGTGCCAGCAGCTTAGGATCCGGGACAGGGGCGATCAATGAGCAGTTCTTC. Translation gives CASSLGSGTGAINEQFF.

V and J are TRBV30 and TRBJ1-4; perhaps TRBD1 as D (6 bases). Per germline, CDR1 GTSNPN and CDR2 SVGIG (reference sequence). CDR3 length: 14 residues. V was clipped by 0 bases and J by 8 bases, with 13 bases between them. The CDR3: CAWSVGQGMEKLFF. CDR3 DNA sequence: TGTGCCTGGAGTGTGGGGCAGGGGATGGAAAAACTGTTTTTT. Together with reference TRBV30 and TRBJ1-4, the CDR3 gives the full variable domain: SQTIHQWPATLVQPVGSPLSLECTVEGTSNPNLYWYRQAAGRGLQLLFYSVGIGQISSEVPQNLSASRPQDRQFILSSKKLLLSDSGFYLCAWSVGQGMEKLFFGSGTQLSVL.

The V and J genes are TRBV6-1 and TRBJ2-3; D possibly corresponds to TRBD1 (6 bases). Deletions cut 3 bases from V and 0 bases from J, with 22 bases between. Germline V gene lookup returns CDR1 MNHNS and CDR2 SASEGT. CDR3 length: 19 residues. The CDR3 region has the DNA TGTGCCAGCAGTGATGACGGAACAGGGTCCAGATCTAGCACAGATACGCAGTATTTT. It codes for CASSDDGTGSRSSTDTQYF.

The CDR3 here is CASSLQAGLHATDTQYF. DNA for the CDR3: TGTGCCAGCAGCTTACAAGCGGGACTACACGCCACAGATACGCAGTATTTT. This chain uses TRBV7-6 with TRBJ2-3; TRBD2 agrees at 7 bases. The length of the CDR3 is 17 residues. V lost 2 bases, J lost 2 bases, and 10 bases stayed unmatched. The germline CDR1 and CDR2 sequences are SGHVS and FNYEAQ.

This clone was counted a single time. The gene calls are TRBV11-1 and TRBJ1-1; D ambiguous. Germline V gene data show CDR1 as SGHAT and CDR2 as FQDESV (reference sequence). The CDR3 contains 13 residues. V was shortened by 4 bases and J by 1 base, with 7 bases between the two germline ends. The chain's CDR3 is CASSSTGNTEAFF. The CDR3 bases are TGTGCCAGCAGCTCGACGGGGAACACTGAAGCTTTCTTT.

This chain uses TRBV20-1 with TRBJ2-7, with D unclear. This CDR3 contains 11 residues. Germline values: CDR1 DFQATT, CDR2 SNEGSKA (reference sequence). Trimming stripped 3 bases from V and 3 bases from J, with 6 bases between. This chain's CDR3 is CSARAGYEQYF. The CDR3 DNA sequence: TGCAGTGCTAGGGCAGGCTACGAGCAGTACTTC.

The CDR3 DNA reads as TGCAGTGCCCCGGGTTTGGATACGCAGTATTTT. Amino acid sequence: CSAPGLDTQYF. The V gene is TRBV20-1, the J gene TRBJ2-3; D remains ambiguous. The length of the CDR3 is 11 residues. Germline CDR1 is DFQATT and CDR2 is SNEGSKA (reference sequence). Between the trimmed V and J ends, which lost 6 bases and 6 bases, there was a span of 10 bases.

The rearrangement joins TRBV24-1 to TRBJ1-2; D is uncertain. Trimming left V 4 bases short and J 5 bases short, with 13 bases between. There are 14 residues in the CDR3. Germline CDR1 KGHDR, CDR2 SFDVKD. The DNA for the CDR3 is TGTGCCACCAGTGAGGACGGGGTAGGGTATGGCTACACCTTC. Its protein product is CATSEDGVGYGYTF.

V gene TRBV18 combines with J gene TRBJ1-3; 9 positions match TRBD1. Germline V lookup: CDR1 KGHSH, CDR2 LQKENI. V was pared by 3 bases and J by 8 bases, with 5 bases of the junction left unmatched. The CDR3 covers 14 residues. Here the CDR3 reads CASSPVQGAHTIYF. CDR3 in DNA: TGTGCCAGCTCACCGGTACAGGGGGCACACACCATATATTTT.

The gene calls are TRBV5-4 and TRBJ2-2, with 7 bases matching TRBD1. This CDR3 spans 15 amino acids. From germline, CDR1 is SGHNT and CDR2 YYREEE (reference sequence). The V segment lost 2 bases and the J segment 5 bases; nucleotides outside the gene matches: 6. The CDR3 DNA is TGTGCCAGCAGCTTCGTAGGGGGCGATACCGGGGAGCTGTTTTTT. Residues: CASSFVGGDTGELFF.

The gene calls are TRBV7-3 and TRBJ1-2; D gene uncertain. The germline CDR1 and CDR2 sequences are SGHTA and FQGTGA. V dropped 1 base and J dropped 8 bases, with 14 bases sitting between them. The CDR3 spans 14 residues. The CDR3 sequence is CASSLMGSGLGYTF. The CDR3 DNA follows: TGTGCCAGCAGCTTAATGGGCAGTGGTCTGGGCTACACCTTC.

The gene calls are TRBV3-1 (or the pseudogene TRBV3-2) and TRBJ1-1; D remains unclear. The germline CDR1 and CDR2 sequences are LGHDT and YNNKEL (reference sequence). V lost 3 bases, J lost 5 bases, and 10 bases lay in between. The CDR3 runs 13 residues. DNA of the CDR3: TGTGCCAGCAGCCAGGAGGGTATAACTGAAGCTTTCTTT. Translation: CASSQEGITEAFF.

This rearrangement joins TRBV5-1 to TRBJ2-1; the match to TRBD2 covers 9 bases. The CDR3 contains 17 residues. Germline V gene data show CDR1 as SGHRS and CDR2 as YFSETQ. The junction had 13 bases not matched to a gene; V was cut back by 2 bases and J by 7 bases. CDR3 sequence: CASSFRASGVLKNEQFF. CDR3 sequence (DNA): TGCGCCAGCAGCTTTCGGGCTAGCGGGGTATTAAAGAATGAGCAGTTCTTC.

The genes are TRBV15 and TRBJ1-3; TRBD1 agrees at 7 bases. Germline CDR1 is LNHNV and CDR2 is YYDKDF (reference sequence). CDR3 length: 19 amino acids. The V gene end was trimmed by 1 base and the J gene end by 0 bases; junction bases not matched to a gene: 12. CDR3 sequence: CATSRGDSRHRGSGNTIYF. CDR3 in DNA: TGTGCCACCAGCAGAGGGGACAGCCGTCACCGTGGCTCTGGAAACACCATATATTTT.